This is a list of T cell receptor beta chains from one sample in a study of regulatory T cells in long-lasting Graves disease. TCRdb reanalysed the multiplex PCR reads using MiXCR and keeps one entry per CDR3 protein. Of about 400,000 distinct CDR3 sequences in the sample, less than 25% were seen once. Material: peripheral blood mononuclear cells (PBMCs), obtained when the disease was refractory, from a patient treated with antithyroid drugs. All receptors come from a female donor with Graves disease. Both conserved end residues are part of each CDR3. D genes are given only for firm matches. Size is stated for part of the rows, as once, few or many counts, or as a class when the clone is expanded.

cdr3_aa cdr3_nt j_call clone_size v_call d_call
CASSFLQTGTLRAGANVLTF TGTGCCAGCAGTTTCCTCCAAACCGGGACTTTAAGGGCTGGGGCCAACGTCCTGACTTTC TRBJ2-6 few TRBV27 -
CSVRRGSADTQYF TGCAGCGTGCGCAGGGGCAGTGCAGATACGCAGTATTTT TRBJ2-3 few TRBV29-1 -
CASSPLAGSSYEQYF TGTGCCAGCTCACCCCTAGCGGGGAGCTCCTACGAGCAGTACTTC TRBJ2-7 few TRBV18 TRBD2
CASSPALSGANVLTF TGTGCCAGCAGCCCCGCCCTCTCTGGGGCCAACGTCCTGACTTTC TRBJ2-6 many TRBV6-1 -
CATSRGQGGTGELFF TGTGCCACCAGCAGAGGACAGGGTGGCACCGGGGAGCTGTTTTTT TRBJ2-2 - TRBV15 TRBD1
CASSDRVNQPQHF TGTGCCAGTAGCGACAGGGTTAATCAGCCCCAGCATTTT TRBJ1-5 - TRBV19 TRBD1
CASSEVVGLPTYEQYF TGTGCCAGCAGCGAGGTAGTGGGGCTACCAACCTACGAGCAGTACTTC TRBJ2-7 many TRBV11-2 -
CASGGTVNTEAFF TGTGCCAGCGGCGGGACAGTGAACACTGAAGCTTTCTTT TRBJ1-1 many TRBV3-1 TRBD1
CATSRGIDQPQHF TGTGCCACCAGCAGAGGGATCGATCAGCCCCAGCATTTT TRBJ1-5 few TRBV15 -
CASGSAGVYEQYF TGTGCCAGCGGTTCAGCGGGGGTATACGAGCAGTACTTC TRBJ2-7 - TRBV12-3/TRBV12-4 TRBD2
CASSSWEGTGANVLTF TGTGCCAGCAGCTCCTGGGAGGGTACCGGGGCCAACGTCCTGACTTTC TRBJ2-6 many TRBV28 TRBD2
CSAEGLAGVDEQYF TGCAGTGCCGAGGGACTAGCGGGAGTTGACGAGCAGTACTTC TRBJ2-7 - TRBV20-1 TRBD2
CASSQDHRGGEEKLFF TGTGCCAGCAGCCAAGATCATCGAGGGGGCGAGGAAAAACTGTTTTTT TRBJ1-4 - TRBV3-1 TRBD1
CASSRSAGDSYEQYF TGCGCCAGCAGCCGTTCCGCAGGGGACTCCTACGAGCAGTACTTC TRBJ2-7 - TRBV5-1 -
CSVRINSNQPQHF TGCAGCGTTAGAATCAATAGCAATCAGCCCCAGCATTTT TRBJ1-5 few TRBV29-1 -
CASSLEGLAGEVRQYF TGTGCCAGCAGCTTAGAGGGACTAGCGGGAGAGGTCAGGCAGTACTTC TRBJ2-7 - TRBV11-2 TRBD2
CASSFGGSQTQYF TGTGCCAGCAGTTTCGGGGGGAGCCAGACCCAGTACTTC TRBJ2-5 - TRBV28 TRBD2
CASSYSGPEGTQYF TGTGCCAGCAGTTACTCGGGCCCCGAGGGAACCCAGTACTTC TRBJ2-5 many TRBV6-2/TRBV6-3 -
CASSPGQGYSNQPQHF TGTGCCAGTAGTCCAGGACAGGGGTATAGCAATCAGCCCCAGCATTTT TRBJ1-5 few TRBV19 TRBD1
CASSSPTLAGGPRAEFF TGTGCCAGCAGCTCTCCGACTCTAGCGGGAGGGCCCCGGGCCGAGTTCTTC TRBJ2-1 - TRBV6-2/TRBV6-3 TRBD2
CASRHPLDPSTDTQYF TGTGCCAGCAGACATCCGCTAGACCCCAGCACAGATACGCAGTATTTT TRBJ2-3 few TRBV27 -
CASSLLGGVGTQYF TGTGCCAGCAGCCTTTTAGGGGGTGTGGGTACCCAGTACTTC TRBJ2-5 many TRBV11-2 -
CASSVAYSSGNTIYF TGTGCCAGCAGCGTAGCCTATTCCTCTGGAAACACCATATATTTT TRBJ1-3 - TRBV9 -
CASSYLAGANTEAFF TGTGCCAGCAGTTACCTGGCAGGGGCGAACACTGAAGCTTTCTTT TRBJ1-1 many TRBV6-2/TRBV6-3 -
CASSQKGITNEKLFF TGTGCCAGCAGCCAAAAGGGGATTACTAATGAAAAACTGTTTTTT TRBJ1-4 many TRBV3-1 -
CASPPESRDRVRGEKRFF TGTGCCAGCCCCCCGGAGTCAAGGGATCGCGTACGGGGTGAAAAACGGTTTTTT TRBJ1-4 - TRBV6-2/TRBV6-3 -
CASSLAGQGATTYTF TGTGCCAGCAGCCTTGCTGGACAGGGGGCGACTACATACACCTTC TRBJ1-2 - TRBV5-4 TRBD1
CASSPGTSGRAWNTQYF TGTGCCAGCAGTCCCGGGACTAGCGGGAGGGCCTGGAATACGCAGTATTTT TRBJ2-3 few TRBV6-2/TRBV6-3 TRBD2
CASSQKEGAGTLHF TGTGCCAGCAGCCAAAAAGAGGGGGCAGGGACCCTCCACTTT TRBJ1-6 many TRBV3-1 TRBD1
CSACRGYTEAFF TGCAGTGCTTGCAGGGGCTACACTGAAGCTTTCTTT TRBJ1-1 - TRBV20-1 -
CASSPGRSNTPAFETQYF TGTGCCAGCTCACCCGGACGTAGTAACACACCCGCCTTTGAGACCCAGTACTTC TRBJ2-5 few TRBV18 -
CASSSGGEKNTEAFF TGTGCCAGCAGCTCCGGGGGGGAGAAGAACACTGAAGCTTTCTTT TRBJ1-1 few TRBV7-2 -
CSAASGLGQNNSPLHF TGCAGTGCTGCATCAGGATTGGGACAGAATAATTCACCCCTCCACTTT TRBJ1-6 few TRBV20-1 TRBD1
CASSNDNYQPQHF TGTGCCAGCAGCAACGACAACTATCAGCCCCAGCATTTT TRBJ1-5 many TRBV6-2/TRBV6-3 -
CASSLKGGSLEAFF TGTGCCAGCAGCCTAAAGGGTGGGTCTCTTGAAGCTTTCTTT TRBJ1-1 - TRBV7-9 -
CASSFSGAGGAFPYGYTF TGTGCCAGCAGTTTCTCCGGGGCAGGGGGCGCGTTCCCCTATGGCTACACCTTC TRBJ1-2 - TRBV6-2/TRBV6-3 TRBD1
CASSYGPHYEQYF TGTGCCAGCAGTTACGGACCTCACTACGAGCAGTACTTC TRBJ2-7 many TRBV6-2/TRBV6-3 -
CASSPLDARLNTEAFF TGTGCCAGCTCACCACTCGACGCTAGATTGAACACTGAAGCTTTCTTT TRBJ1-1 - TRBV18 -
CASSGPSYTEAFF TGTGCCAGCAGTGGGCCTTCTTACACTGAAGCTTTCTTT TRBJ1-1 many TRBV2 -
CASRATGVQEKLFF TGTGCCAGCAGGGCTACAGGGGTGCAGGAAAAACTGTTTTTT TRBJ1-4 - TRBV10-3 TRBD1
CASSLGFTGYTF TGTGCCAGCAGTTTGGGTTTTACAGGCTACACCTTC TRBJ1-2 many TRBV12-3/TRBV12-4 -
CASSETGGQGSYTF TGTGCCAGCAGTGAAACTGGGGGACAGGGGAGCTACACCTTC TRBJ1-2 few TRBV2 TRBD1
CATSEPRGLTETQYF TGTGCCACCAGTGAGCCCCGGGGGCTGACGGAGACCCAGTACTTC TRBJ2-5 many TRBV24-1 -
CASSGAGEPYEQYF TGCGCCAGCAGCGGGGCAGGGGAGCCCTACGAGCAGTACTTC TRBJ2-7 many TRBV5-1 -
CSASSGSREKLFF TGCAGTGCCAGTTCCGGGTCGCGGGAAAAACTGTTTTTT TRBJ1-4 - TRBV20-1 -
CSASVMSGQETQYF TGCAGTGCTAGCGTTATGAGCGGCCAAGAGACCCAGTACTTC TRBJ2-5 - TRBV20-1 -
CASSKPKTGDRGEQYF TGCGCCAGCAGCAAACCAAAGACAGGGGACCGGGGAGAGCAGTACTTC TRBJ2-7 - TRBV5-1 TRBD1
CSVNRGSSEQYF TGCAGCGTGAACAGGGGTTCGAGCGAGCAGTACTTC TRBJ2-7 few TRBV29-1 TRBD1
CASSIDLGIYEQYF TGTGCCAGTAGTATAGATCTTGGGATATACGAGCAGTACTTC TRBJ2-7 - TRBV19 -
CASSPTSSETQYF TGTGCCAGCTCACCGACTAGTTCGGAGACCCAGTACTTC TRBJ2-5 many TRBV18 -
CASSWVGGLGTSGANVLTF TGTGCCAGCAGCTGGGTCGGGGGGCTTGGGACTTCTGGGGCCAACGTCCTGACTTTC TRBJ2-6 few TRBV13 -
CAGTGAGAYEQYF TGTGCCGGGACGGGAGCGGGGGCCTACGAGCAGTACTTC TRBJ2-7 - TRBV28 TRBD2
CASSYSHAGLGYQETQYF TGTGCCAGCAGTTACTCTCACGCGGGACTAGGGTACCAAGAGACCCAGTACTTC TRBJ2-5 - TRBV6-5 TRBD2
CSARSQGPDYGYTF TGCAGTGCTAGATCCCAGGGTCCGGACTATGGCTACACCTTC TRBJ1-2 - TRBV20-1 -
CSALGASGSQQYF TGCAGTGCTCTGGGCGCTAGCGGGAGCCAGCAGTACTTC TRBJ2-7 many TRBV20-1 TRBD2
CSARDGGQGGETQYF TGCAGTGCTAGAGATGGCGGCCAGGGCGGGGAGACCCAGTACTTC TRBJ2-5 - TRBV20-1 -
CASSLASRLAGAQETQYF TGCGCCAGCAGCTTGGCCTCCCGTCTAGCGGGGGCCCAAGAGACCCAGTACTTC TRBJ2-5 few TRBV5-1 TRBD2
CSASTGGTSGYEQYF TGCAGTGCCTCTACCGGCGGGACTAGTGGCTACGAGCAGTACTTC TRBJ2-7 few TRBV20-1 TRBD2
CASSYFTQLSPQYF TGTGCCAGCAGCTATTTTACACAACTCAGTCCCCAGTACTTC TRBJ2-5 - TRBV7-2 -
CAIRQVLTAFEQYF TGTGCCATTCGACAGGTGTTGACGGCATTCGAGCAGTACTTC TRBJ2-7 few TRBV10-3 -